The present entry profiles one TCR beta chain with its context. Its matching antigen is unknown. CDR1 and CDR2 (germline): SGHTA, FQGTGA. V was cut by 5 bases and J by 9 bases, with 11 bases left in between. The CDR3 loop spans 12 amino acids. This sample is part of a study of shared clonotypes between healthy human individuals. Study findings and constraints: At large depth, rarefaction still showed sorted-subset sequencing to be incomplete. Several donors had 5% to 6% of their naive CD4 clonotypes in common.

The method was immunoSEQ multiplex PCR; TCRdb's version includes in-frame clones alone and lacks a portion of them. The data contain over a million clones, less than 99% of them singletons. The origin of this receptor is a man in his thirties or forties in good health. V is TRBV7-3 and J is TRBJ2-1; possibly TRBD2 for D (5 bases). The sequencing sample was made of naive CD4+ T cells sorted from blood. Subset denoted: CD45RA+ positively selected. The CDR3: CASSPAVGEQFF. The CDR3 region has the DNA TGTGCCAGCAGCCCAGCGGTCGGTGAGCAGTTCTTC.